This TCR beta chain was recorded in a study of siplizumab effects on memory and regulatory T cells. Germline-derived CDR1 and CDR2 are GTSNPN and SVGIG (reference sequence). This CDR3 is built from 14 residues. V lost 2 bases and J lost 4; bases outside the gene matches: 3. Profiling relied on immunoSEQ multiplex PCR, and the TCRdb table lists in-frame clones only, not all of them. The sample shows approximately 100,000 clones, more than 85% of them seen only once. Study results and limitations: Sequences below about 10^-5 frequency were poorly captured, limiting mapping of alloreactive clones.

Comment on this clone: Its antigen is unknown.

The receptor was derived from a human donor in good health. The chain combines TRBV30 with TRBJ1-2; 11 bases map to TRBD1. What was sequenced was Tregs sorted from blood. The CDR3 sequence: CAWSRTGGIYGYTF. CDR3 sequence (DNA): TGTGCCTGGAGTAGGACAGGGGGCATCTATGGCTACACCTTC.